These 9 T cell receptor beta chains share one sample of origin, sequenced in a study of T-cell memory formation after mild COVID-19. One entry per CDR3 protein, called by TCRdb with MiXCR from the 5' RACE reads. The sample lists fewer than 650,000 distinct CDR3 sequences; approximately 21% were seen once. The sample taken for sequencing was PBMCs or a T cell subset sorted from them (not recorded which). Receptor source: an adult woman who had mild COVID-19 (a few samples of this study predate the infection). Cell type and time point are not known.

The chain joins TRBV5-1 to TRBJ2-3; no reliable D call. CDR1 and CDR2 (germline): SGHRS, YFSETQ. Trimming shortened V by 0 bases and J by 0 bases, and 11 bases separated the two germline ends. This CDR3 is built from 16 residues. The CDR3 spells CASSLEWRRSTDTQYF. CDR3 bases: TGCGCCAGCAGCTTGGAATGGCGGAGAAGCACAGATACGCAGTATTTT. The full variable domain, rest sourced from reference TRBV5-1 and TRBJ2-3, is KAGVTQTPRYLIKTRGQQVTLSCSPISGHRSVSWYQQTPGQGLQFLFEYFSETQRNKGNFPGRFSGRQFSNSRSEMNVSTLELGDSALYLCASSLEWRRSTDTQYFGPGTRLTVL.

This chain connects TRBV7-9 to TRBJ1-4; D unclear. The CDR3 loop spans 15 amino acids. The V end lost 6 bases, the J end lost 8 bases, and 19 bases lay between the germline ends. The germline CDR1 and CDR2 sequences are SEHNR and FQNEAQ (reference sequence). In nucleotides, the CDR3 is TGTGCCAGCAGTCAACGAACTGGTGCGGGCGAAAAACTGTTTTTT. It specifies CASSQRTGAGEKLFF.

CDR3 sequence reads: CASTRGGRTGYTF. The CDR3, as DNA: TGTGCCAGCACCCGAGGGGGTAGGACTGGCTACACCTTC. The chain has TRBV6-5 and TRBJ1-2; maybe TRBD1 (6 bases). V lost 7 bases, J lost 7 bases, and 16 bases lay in between. The CDR3 spans 13 residues. The germline V gene has CDR1 MNHEY and CDR2 SVGAGI.

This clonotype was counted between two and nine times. CDR3 DNA: TGTGCCAGCAGTTACAACACCGGAGGGTCCGGCGAGCAGTACTTC. Residues: CASSYNTGGSGEQYF. The chain is built from TRBV6-5 and TRBJ2-7; D might be TRBD2 (6 bases). The V end lost 2 bases, the J end lost 6 bases, and 17 bases lay between the germline ends. The CDR3 covers 15 residues. Germline V gene lookup returns CDR1 MNHEY and CDR2 SVGAGI.

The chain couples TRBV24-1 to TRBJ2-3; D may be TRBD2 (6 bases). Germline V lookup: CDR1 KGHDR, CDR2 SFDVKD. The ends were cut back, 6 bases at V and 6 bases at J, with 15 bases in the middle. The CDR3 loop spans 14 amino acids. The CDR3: CATSPSGEGDTQYF. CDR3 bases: TGTGCCACCAGTCCCTCGGGAGAGGGCGATACGCAGTATTTT.

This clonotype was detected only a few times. CDR3 residues: CASSYSWESTEAFF. CDR3 nucleotides: TGTGCCAGCAGTTACTCTTGGGAGAGCACTGAAGCTTTCTTT. The chain joins TRBV6-5 to TRBJ1-1, with unresolved D. V lost 0 bases, J lost 4 bases, and 9 bases lay in between. Germline assignment: CDR1 MNHEY and CDR2 SVGAGI. The CDR3 is 14 residues long.

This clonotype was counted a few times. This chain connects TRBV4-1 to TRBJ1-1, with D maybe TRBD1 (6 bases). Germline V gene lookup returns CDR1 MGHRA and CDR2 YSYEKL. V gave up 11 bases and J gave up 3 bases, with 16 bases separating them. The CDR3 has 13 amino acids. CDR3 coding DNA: TGCGCCGGGACTTCAGAGGGGGACACTGAAGCTTTCTTT. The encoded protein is CAGTSEGDTEAFF.

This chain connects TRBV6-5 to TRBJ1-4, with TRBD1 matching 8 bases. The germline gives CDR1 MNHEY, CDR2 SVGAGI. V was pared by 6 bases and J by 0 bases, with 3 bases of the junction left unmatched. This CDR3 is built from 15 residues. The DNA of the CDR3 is TGTGCCAGCAGAGCGGACAGGGCAACTAATGAAAAACTGTTTTTT. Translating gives CASRADRATNEKLFF.

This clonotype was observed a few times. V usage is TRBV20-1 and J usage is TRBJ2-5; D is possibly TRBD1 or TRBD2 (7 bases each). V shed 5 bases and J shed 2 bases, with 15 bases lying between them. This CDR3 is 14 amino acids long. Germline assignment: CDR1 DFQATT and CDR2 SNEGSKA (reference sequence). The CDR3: CSAPRGREQETQYF. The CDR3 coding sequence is TGCAGTGCTCCGAGGGGGCGGGAGCAAGAGACCCAGTACTTC.